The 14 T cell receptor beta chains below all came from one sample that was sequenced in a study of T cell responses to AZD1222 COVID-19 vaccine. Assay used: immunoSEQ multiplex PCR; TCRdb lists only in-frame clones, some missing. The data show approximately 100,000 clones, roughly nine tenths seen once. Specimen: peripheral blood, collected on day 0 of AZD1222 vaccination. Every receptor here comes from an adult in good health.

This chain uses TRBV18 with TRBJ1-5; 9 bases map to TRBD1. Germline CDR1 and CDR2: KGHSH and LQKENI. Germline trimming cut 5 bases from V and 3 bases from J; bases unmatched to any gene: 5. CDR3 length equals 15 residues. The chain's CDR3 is CASSSGTGNNQPQHF. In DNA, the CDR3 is TGTGCCAGCTCATCCGGGACAGGGAACAATCAGCCCCAGCATTTT. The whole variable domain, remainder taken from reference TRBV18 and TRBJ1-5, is NAGVMQNPRHLVRRRGQEARLRCSPMKGHSHVYWYRQLPEEGLKFMVYLQKENIIDESGMPKERFSAEFPKEGPSILRIQQVVRGDSAAYFCASSSGTGNNQPQHFGDGTRLSIL.

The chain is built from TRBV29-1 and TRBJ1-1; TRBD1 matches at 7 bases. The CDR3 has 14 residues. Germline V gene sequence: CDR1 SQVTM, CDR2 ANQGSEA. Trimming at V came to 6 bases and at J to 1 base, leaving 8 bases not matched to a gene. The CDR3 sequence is CSVAPGTANTEAFF. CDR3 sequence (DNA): TGCAGCGTGGCACCCGGGACAGCGAACACTGAAGCTTTCTTT.

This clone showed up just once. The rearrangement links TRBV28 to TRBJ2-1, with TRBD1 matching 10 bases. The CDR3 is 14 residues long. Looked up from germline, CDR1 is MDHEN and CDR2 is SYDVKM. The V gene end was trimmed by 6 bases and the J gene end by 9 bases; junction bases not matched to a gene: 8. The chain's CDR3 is CASRRGQGLAEQFF. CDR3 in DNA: TGTGCCAGCAGGAGGGGACAGGGGCTAGCTGAGCAGTTCTTC. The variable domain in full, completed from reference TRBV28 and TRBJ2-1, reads DVKVTQSSRYLVKRTGEKVFLECVQDMDHENMFWYRQDPGLGLRLIYFSYDVKMKEKGDIPEGYSVSREKKERFSLILESASTNQTSMYLCASRRGQGLAEQFFGPGTRLTVL.

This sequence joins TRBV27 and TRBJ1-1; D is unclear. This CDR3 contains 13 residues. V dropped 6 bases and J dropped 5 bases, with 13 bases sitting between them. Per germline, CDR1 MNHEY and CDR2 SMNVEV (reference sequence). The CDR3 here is CASSPQEKTEAFF. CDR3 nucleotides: TGTGCCAGCAGCCCCCAAGAAAAAACTGAAGCTTTCTTT.

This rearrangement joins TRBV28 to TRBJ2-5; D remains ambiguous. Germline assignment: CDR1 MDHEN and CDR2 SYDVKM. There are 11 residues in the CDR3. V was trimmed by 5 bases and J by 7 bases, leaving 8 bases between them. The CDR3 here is CASSVRATQYF. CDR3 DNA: TGTGCCAGCAGTGTAAGGGCGACCCAGTACTTC. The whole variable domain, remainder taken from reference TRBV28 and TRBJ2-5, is DVKVTQSSRYLVKRTGEKVFLECVQDMDHENMFWYRQDPGLGLRLIYFSYDVKMKEKGDIPEGYSVSREKKERFSLILESASTNQTSMYLCASSVRATQYFGPGTRLLVL.

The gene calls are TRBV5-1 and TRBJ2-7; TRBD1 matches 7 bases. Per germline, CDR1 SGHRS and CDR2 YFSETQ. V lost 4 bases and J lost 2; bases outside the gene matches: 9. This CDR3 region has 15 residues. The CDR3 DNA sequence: TGCGCCAGCAGCGGGGGACAGCGTAACACCTACGAGCAGTACTTC. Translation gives CASSGGQRNTYEQYF.

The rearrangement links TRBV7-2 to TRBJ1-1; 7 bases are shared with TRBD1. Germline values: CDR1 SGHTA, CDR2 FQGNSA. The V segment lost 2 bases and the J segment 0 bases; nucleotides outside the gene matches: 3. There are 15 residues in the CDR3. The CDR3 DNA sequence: TGTGCCAGCAGCTTACAAGGGGGCATGAACACTGAAGCTTTCTTT. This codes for CASSLQGGMNTEAFF.

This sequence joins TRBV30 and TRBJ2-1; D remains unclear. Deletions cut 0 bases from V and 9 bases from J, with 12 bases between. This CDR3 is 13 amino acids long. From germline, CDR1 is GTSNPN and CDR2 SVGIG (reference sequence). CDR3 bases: TGTGCCTGGAGTGTCCTTGTGGCCGGTGAGCAGTTCTTC. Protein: CAWSVLVAGEQFF.

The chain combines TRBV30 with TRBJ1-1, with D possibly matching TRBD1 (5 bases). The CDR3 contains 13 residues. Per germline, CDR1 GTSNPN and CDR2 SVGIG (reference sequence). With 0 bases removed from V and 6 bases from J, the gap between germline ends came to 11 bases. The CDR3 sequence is CAWSVVQGAEAFF. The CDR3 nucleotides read TGTGCCTGGAGTGTAGTCCAGGGCGCTGAAGCTTTCTTT.

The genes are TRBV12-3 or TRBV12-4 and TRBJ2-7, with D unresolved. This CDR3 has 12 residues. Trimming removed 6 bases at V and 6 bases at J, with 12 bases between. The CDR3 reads CASSLPGREQYF. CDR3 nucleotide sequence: TGTGCCAGCAGCCTCCCCGGCCGCGAGCAGTACTTC.

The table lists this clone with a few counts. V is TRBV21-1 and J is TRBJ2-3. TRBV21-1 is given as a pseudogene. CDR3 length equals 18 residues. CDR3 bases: TGTGCCAGCAGCAAGACGCAACCCGAGGGGCGAGGCACAGATACGCAGTATTTT. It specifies CASSKTQPEGRGTDTQYF.

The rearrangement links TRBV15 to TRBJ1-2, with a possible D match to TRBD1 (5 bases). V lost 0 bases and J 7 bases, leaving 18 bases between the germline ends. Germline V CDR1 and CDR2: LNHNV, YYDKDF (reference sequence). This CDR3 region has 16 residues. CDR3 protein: CATSRDRGTASRGYTF. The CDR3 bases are TGTGCCACCAGCAGAGATCGAGGGACGGCCTCTCGTGGCTACACCTTC.

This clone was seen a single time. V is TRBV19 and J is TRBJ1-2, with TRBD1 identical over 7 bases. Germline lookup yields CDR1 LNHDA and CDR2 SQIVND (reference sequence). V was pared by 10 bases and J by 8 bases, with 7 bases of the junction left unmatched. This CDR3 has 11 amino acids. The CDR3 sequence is CATEGARGYTF. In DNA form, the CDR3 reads TGTGCCACCGAGGGGGCGAGGGGCTACACCTTC.

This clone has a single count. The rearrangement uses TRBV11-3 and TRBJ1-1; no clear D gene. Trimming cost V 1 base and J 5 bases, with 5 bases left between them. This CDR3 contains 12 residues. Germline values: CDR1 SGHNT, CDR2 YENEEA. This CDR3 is CASSLGMTEAFF. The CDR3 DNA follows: TGTGCCAGCAGCTTAGGGATGACTGAAGCTTTCTTT. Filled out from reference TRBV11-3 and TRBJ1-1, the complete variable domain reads EAGVVQSPRYKIIEKKQPVAFWCNPISGHNTLYWYLQNLGQGPELLIRYENEEAVDDSQLPKDRFSAERLKGVDSTLKIQPAELGDSAVYLCASSLGMTEAFFGQGTRLTVV.